The 25 T cell receptor beta chains below come from one sample, sequenced in a study of cytomegalovirus exposure and HLA in healthy donors. The PCR was carried out with 60 Vbeta primers and 13 Jbeta primers. Repertoires were generated with immunoSEQ multiplex PCR, while TCRdb's copy carries only in-frame clones and drops some. The data contain around 100,000 clones, 6% to 9% of them singletons. Material for sequencing was PBMCs. Receptor source: a man in his fifties in good health and CMV-seronegative.

There are many counts of this clone. The CDR3 is CASSEYGAGLNSPLHF. The CDR3, as DNA: TGTGCCAGCAGTGAATATGGGGCAGGGTTAAATTCACCCCTCCACTTT. V usage is TRBV25-1 and J usage is TRBJ1-6, with D possibly being TRBD1 (5 bases). This CDR3 comprises 16 residues. Trimming pared 0 bases from V and 7 bases from J, leaving 13 bases between. Germline loops: CDR1 MGHDK, CDR2 SYGVNS.

This clone was counted between two and nine times. V gene TRBV19 combines with J gene TRBJ2-2; possibly TRBD1 for D (5 bases). V was clipped by 6 bases and J by 4 bases, with 12 bases between them. The CDR3 totals 14 residues. Germline CDR1 reads LNHDA; CDR2 reads SQIVND (reference sequence). CDR3 in DNA: TGTGCCAGTAGGGAATTCCAGGGCACCGGGGAGCTGTTTTTT. Encoded protein: CASREFQGTGELFF.

This clone was seen a few times. The genes are TRBV5-1 and TRBJ1-1; D remains ambiguous. The CDR3 loop spans 14 amino acids. V lost 1 base to trimming and J lost 6 bases, with 13 bases between them. Germline V CDR1 and CDR2: SGHRS, YFSETQ. The CDR3 spells CASSLSAGQPEAFF. The CDR3 coding sequence is TGCGCCAGCAGCTTGTCTGCTGGGCAGCCTGAAGCTTTCTTT.

Only one count was recorded for this clone. The chain is built from TRBV19 and TRBJ2-7, with D possibly being TRBD1 (5 bases). V lost 6 bases to trimming and J lost 0 bases, with 12 bases between them. Per germline, CDR1 LNHDA and CDR2 SQIVND (reference sequence). CDR3 length: 14 amino acids. This chain's CDR3 is CASSYRSSSYEQYF. In nucleotides, the CDR3 is TGTGCCAGTAGCTACAGGTCATCCTCCTACGAGCAGTACTTC.

V usage is TRBV29-1 and J usage is TRBJ2-3, with 7 bases that match TRBD2. The CDR3 consists of 14 residues. Germline CDR1 reads SQVTM; CDR2 reads ANQGSEA. With 5 bases clipped from V and 2 bases from J, the junction kept 7 bases outside the gene matches. Written as DNA, the CDR3 is TGCAGCGTTCGACCCGGGACTACCACAGATACGCAGTATTTT. It yields the protein CSVRPGTTTDTQYF.

Only a few counts were recorded for this clone. V is TRBV6-5 and J is TRBJ1-3; 7 nucleotides agree with TRBD1. The CDR3 runs to 16 residues. V shed 3 bases, J shed 1 base, and the junction held 6 bases outside the gene matches. Germline CDR1 reads MNHEY; CDR2 reads SVGAGI. The CDR3 sequence: CASSYRTGLSGNTIYF. CDR3 DNA sequence: TGTGCCAGCAGTTATCGGACAGGCCTATCTGGAAACACCATATATTTT.

This clone appeared a few times. J is TRBJ1-1 and V is TRBV7-2; TRBD1 matches at 7 bases. Germline V lookup: CDR1 SGHTA, CDR2 FQGNSA. After removal of 1 base from V and 1 base from J, the junction contained 3 bases not matched to a gene. This CDR3 region has 15 residues. CDR3 in amino acids: CASSLVGTANTEAFF. The CDR3 nucleotides are TGTGCCAGCAGCTTAGTCGGGACAGCGAACACTGAAGCTTTCTTT.

The chain joins TRBV10-2 to TRBJ2-7; perhaps TRBD2 as D (6 bases). V was pared by 0 bases and J by 3 bases, with 9 bases between. The length of the CDR3 is 14 residues. CDR1 WSHSY and CDR2 SAAADI come from the germline V gene. The CDR3 loop reads CASSESPRGYEQYF. The CDR3 nucleotides read TGCGCCAGCAGTGAGTCCCCGCGGGGCTACGAGCAGTACTTC.

This clone has just a few counts. This rearrangement joins TRBV11-2 to TRBJ1-2; D is ambiguous. Germline V CDR1 and CDR2: SGHAT, FQNNGV. V dropped 2 bases and J dropped 4 bases, with 14 bases sitting between them. This CDR3 has 15 amino acids. CDR3 DNA sequence: TGTGCCAGCAGCTTACATACCCGGGAACTCTATGGCTACACCTTC. As protein: CASSLHTRELYGYTF.

The chain links TRBV28 to TRBJ1-2; 8 bases fit TRBD1. V gave up 10 bases and J gave up 3 bases; unmatched junction bases: 10. This CDR3 has 14 amino acids. Germline V gives CDR1 MDHEN, CDR2 SYDVKM. This CDR3 reads CATIPGGSDYGYTF. CDR3 DNA: TGTGCCACCATACCAGGGGGCTCGGACTATGGCTACACCTTC.

The gene calls are TRBV9 and TRBJ1-6, with 7 bases matching TRBD1. This CDR3 has 16 amino acids. Germline CDR1 SGDLS, CDR2 YYNGEE. V shed 4 bases and J 3 bases; nucleotides not matched to a gene: 7. The CDR3: CASSKRQGSYNSPLHF. The CDR3 DNA reads as TGTGCCAGCAGCAAACGACAGGGAAGCTATAATTCACCCCTCCACTTT. Together with reference TRBV9 and TRBJ1-6, the CDR3 gives the full variable domain: DSGVTQTPKHLITATGQRVTLRCSPRSGDLSVYWYQQSLDQGLQFLIQYYNGEERAKGNILERFSAQQFPDLHSELNLSSLELGDSALYFCASSKRQGSYNSPLHFGNGTRLTVT.

V usage is TRBV6-5 and J usage is TRBJ2-7, with 7 bases matching TRBD2. The V segment lost 0 bases and the J segment 3 bases; nucleotides outside the gene matches: 5. CDR1 and CDR2 from the germline V gene are MNHEY and SVGAGI. The CDR3 sequence is 15 residues long. For the CDR3, the DNA is TGTGCCAGCAGTTACTCGATGGCGGGGGACTACGAGCAGTACTTC. This translates into CASSYSMAGDYEQYF.

This clone was seen more than once but under ten times. The chain employs TRBV5-1 and TRBJ1-1, with D unclear. Germline V gene lookup returns CDR1 SGHRS and CDR2 YFSETQ. The CDR3 has 14 residues. Trimming cost V 5 bases and J 1 base, with 12 bases left between them. This CDR3 is CASSPELWNTEAFF. CDR3 nucleotides: TGCGCCAGCAGTCCGGAGCTCTGGAACACTGAAGCTTTCTTT.

The chain is built from TRBV9 and TRBJ2-6; 8 bases match TRBD1. V lost 4 bases, J lost 1 base, and 10 bases stayed unmatched. The germline CDR1 and CDR2 sequences are SGDLS and YYNGEE. The CDR3 has 18 residues. The CDR3 loop is CASSPRTGPSSGANVLTF. CDR3 nucleotide sequence: TGTGCCAGCAGCCCACGGACAGGGCCTTCTTCTGGGGCCAACGTCCTGACTTTC.

The chain combines TRBV28 with TRBJ1-6; TRBD1 is a possible D gene (5 bases). CDR1 and CDR2 from the germline V gene are MDHEN and SYDVKM. Trimming took off 4 bases at V and 9 bases at J, with 16 bases between the two ends. CDR3 length: 15 amino acids. The CDR3 loop is CASSSTGLVSSPLHF. The DNA for the CDR3 is TGTGCCAGCAGTTCCACAGGCTTGGTTAGTTCACCCCTCCACTTT.

The chain is built from TRBV6-1 and TRBJ2-5; D is possibly TRBD2 (7 bases). This CDR3 spans 14 amino acids. The V and J ends lost 7 bases and 1 base respectively, with 13 bases between them. Germline V gene sequence: CDR1 MNHNS, CDR2 SASEGT. The CDR3 sequence: CASTTRGAQETQYF. The CDR3, as DNA: TGTGCCAGCACCACACGGGGGGCCCAAGAGACCCAGTACTTC.

The genes are TRBV7-9 and TRBJ1-6; 10 positions agree with TRBD1. The V segment lost 5 bases and the J segment 6 bases; nucleotides outside the gene matches: 1. Germline assignment: CDR1 SEHNR and CDR2 FQNEAQ (reference sequence). This CDR3 contains 14 residues. The DNA of the CDR3 is TGTGCCAGCAGCGGGACAGGGGTTAATTCACCCCTCCACTTT. As protein: CASSGTGVNSPLHF.

This clone was detected only a few times. The chain joins TRBV6-1 to TRBJ1-6; TRBD1 agrees at 10 bases. Germline CDR1 MNHNS, CDR2 SASEGT. Trimming at V came to 7 bases and at J to 9 bases, leaving 6 bases not matched to a gene. CDR3 length: 14 residues. The CDR3 reads CASKSTGGLSPLHF. The CDR3 DNA reads as TGTGCCAGCAAGTCGACAGGGGGCCTTTCACCCCTCCACTTT.

The chain employs TRBV4-1 and TRBJ2-3; D is perhaps TRBD2 (6 bases). Per the germline V gene, CDR1 is MGHRA and CDR2 is YSYEKL. The CDR3 totals 17 residues. Trimming took off 1 base at V and 6 bases at J, with 20 bases between the two ends. The CDR3 DNA is TGCGCCAGCAGCCAAGGATCAGGAGGGTGGGGCAGGGATACGCAGTATTTT. The encoded protein is CASSQGSGGWGRDTQYF.

This clone was picked up a small number of times. The rearrangement joins TRBV30 to TRBJ2-3, with D perhaps TRBD2 (6 bases). The CDR3 sequence is 14 residues long. The germline V gene encodes CDR1 GTSNPN and CDR2 SVGIG (reference sequence). Trimming removed 2 bases from V and 5 bases from J, with 14 bases in between. The CDR3 DNA reads TGTGCCTGGAGTCCGGGGGAAAGAGGAGATACGCAGTATTTT. This translates into CAWSPGERGDTQYF.

This clone was recorded a few times. The V call is TRBV7-6, the J call TRBJ1-1, with D tentatively TRBD1 (6 bases). The V and J ends lost 2 bases and 8 bases respectively, with 18 bases between them. The germline gives CDR1 SGHVS, CDR2 FNYEAQ. The CDR3 totals 15 residues. This CDR3 is CASSLWGRGTSEAFF. For the CDR3, the DNA is TGTGCCAGCAGCTTATGGGGCAGGGGTACGTCGGAAGCTTTCTTT.

The gene calls are TRBV6-1 and TRBJ1-3; tentatively, D is TRBD1 (5 bases). Germline CDR1 reads MNHNS; CDR2 reads SASEGT. CDR3 size: 15 residues. The ends were cut back, 6 bases at V and 0 bases at J, with 12 bases in the middle. CDR3 sequence: CASRLDTISGNTIYF. The CDR3 nucleotides read TGTGCCAGCAGGTTGGACACGATCTCTGGAAACACCATATATTTT.

The V and J genes are TRBV5-1 and TRBJ1-2; 10 bases align to TRBD1. This CDR3 has 12 amino acids. Unmatched junction bases numbered 0, after V lost 4 bases and J lost 6 bases. Germline V lookup: CDR1 SGHRS, CDR2 YFSETQ. The CDR3 nucleotides are TGCGCCAGCAGCGGGACAGGGGATGGCTACACCTTC. This gives the protein CASSGTGDGYTF.

This clone occurred a few times. The chain joins TRBV7-9 to TRBJ1-5; perhaps TRBD1 as D (5 bases). With 4 bases removed from V and 4 bases from J, the gap between germline ends came to 11 bases. CDR3 length: 14 residues. CDR1 SEHNR and CDR2 FQNEAQ come from the germline V gene (reference sequence). The CDR3 sequence is CASSSGVRNQPQHF. The CDR3 nucleotides are TGTGCCAGCAGCTCGGGGGTTCGTAATCAGCCCCAGCATTTT.

The chain couples TRBV5-6 to TRBJ2-5, with 14 positions matching TRBD2. The J call may be mistaken, given a closer DNA end match to TRBJ2-7. The CDR3 loop spans 18 amino acids. Germline V gene lookup returns CDR1 SGHDT and CDR2 YYEEEE. The DNA of the CDR3 is TGTGCCAGCAGCCCCGGACTAGCGGGGGGACTGTTCTCCTACGAGCAGTACTTC. It yields the protein CASSPGLAGGLFSYEQYF.